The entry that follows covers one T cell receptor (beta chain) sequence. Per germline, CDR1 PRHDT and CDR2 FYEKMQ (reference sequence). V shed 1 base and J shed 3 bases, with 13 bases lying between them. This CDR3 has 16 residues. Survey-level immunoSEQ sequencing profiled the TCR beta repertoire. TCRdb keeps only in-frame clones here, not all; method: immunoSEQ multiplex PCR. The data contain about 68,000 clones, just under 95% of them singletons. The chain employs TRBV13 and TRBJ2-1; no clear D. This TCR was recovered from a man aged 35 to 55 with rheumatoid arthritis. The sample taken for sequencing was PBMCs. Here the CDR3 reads CASSLEGDSSYNEQFF. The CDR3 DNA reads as TGTGCCAGCAGCTTAGAAGGAGACTCTAGCTACAATGAGCAGTTCTTC.